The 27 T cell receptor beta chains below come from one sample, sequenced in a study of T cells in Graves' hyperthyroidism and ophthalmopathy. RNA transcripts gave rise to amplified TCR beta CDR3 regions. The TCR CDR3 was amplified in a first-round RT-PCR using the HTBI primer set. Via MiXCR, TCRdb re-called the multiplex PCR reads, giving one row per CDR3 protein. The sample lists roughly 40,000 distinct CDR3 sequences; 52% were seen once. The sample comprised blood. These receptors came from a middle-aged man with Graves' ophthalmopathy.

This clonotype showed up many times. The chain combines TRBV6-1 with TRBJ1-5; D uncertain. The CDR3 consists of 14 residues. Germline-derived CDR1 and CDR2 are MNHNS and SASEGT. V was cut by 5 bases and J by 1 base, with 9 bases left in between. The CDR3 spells CASSHERSNQPQHF. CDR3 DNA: TGTGCCAGCAGTCATGAGAGGAGCAATCAGCCCCAGCATTTT.

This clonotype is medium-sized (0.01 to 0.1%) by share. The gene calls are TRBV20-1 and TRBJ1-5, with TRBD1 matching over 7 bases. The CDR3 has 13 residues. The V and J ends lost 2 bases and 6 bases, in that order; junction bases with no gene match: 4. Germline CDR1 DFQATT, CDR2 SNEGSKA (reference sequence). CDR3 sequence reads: CSARRQGSQPQHF. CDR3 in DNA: TGCAGTGCTAGAAGACAGGGCTCTCAGCCCCAGCATTTT.

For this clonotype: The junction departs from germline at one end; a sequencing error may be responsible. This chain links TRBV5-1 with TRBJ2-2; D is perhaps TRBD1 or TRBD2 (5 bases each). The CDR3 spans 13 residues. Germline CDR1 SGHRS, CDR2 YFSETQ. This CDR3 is CASSLVGTGELVF. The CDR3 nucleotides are TGCGCCAGCAGCTTGGTCGGGACCGGGGAGCTGGTTTTT. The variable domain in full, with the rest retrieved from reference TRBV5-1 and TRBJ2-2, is KAGVTQTPRYLIKTRGQQVTLSCSPISGHRSVSWYQQTPGQGLQFLFEYFSETQRNKGNFPGRFSGRQFSNSRSEMNVSTLELGDSALYLCASSLVGTGELVFGEGSRLTVL.

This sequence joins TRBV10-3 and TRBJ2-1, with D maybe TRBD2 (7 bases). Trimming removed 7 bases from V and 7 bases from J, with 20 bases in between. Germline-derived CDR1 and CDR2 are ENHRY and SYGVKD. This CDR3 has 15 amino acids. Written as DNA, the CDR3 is TGTGCCATCAACCCTGGGGCGGGGGCGTGGAATGAGCAGTTCTTC. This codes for CAINPGAGAWNEQFF.

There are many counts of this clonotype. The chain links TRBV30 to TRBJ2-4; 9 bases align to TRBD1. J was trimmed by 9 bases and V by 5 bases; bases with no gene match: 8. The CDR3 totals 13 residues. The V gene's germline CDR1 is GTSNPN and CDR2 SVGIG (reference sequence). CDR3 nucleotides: TGTGCCTGGGCTGGACAGGGGTATGCCATTCAGTACTTC. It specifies CAWAGQGYAIQYF.

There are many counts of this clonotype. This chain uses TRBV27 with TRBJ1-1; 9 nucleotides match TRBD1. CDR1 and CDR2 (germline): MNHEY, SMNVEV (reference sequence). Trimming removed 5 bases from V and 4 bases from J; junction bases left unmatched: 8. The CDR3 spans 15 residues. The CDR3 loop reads CASSPQGQGSTEAFF. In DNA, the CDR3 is TGTGCCAGCAGTCCCCAGGGACAGGGTAGCACTGAAGCTTTCTTT.

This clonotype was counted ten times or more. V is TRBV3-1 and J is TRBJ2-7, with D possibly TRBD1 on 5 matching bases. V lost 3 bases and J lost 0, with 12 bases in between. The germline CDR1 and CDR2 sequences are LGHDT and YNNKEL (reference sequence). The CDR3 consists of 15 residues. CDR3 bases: TGTGCCAGCAGCCATACAGGTCGTAGCTCCTACGAGCAGTACTTC. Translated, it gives CASSHTGRSSYEQYF.

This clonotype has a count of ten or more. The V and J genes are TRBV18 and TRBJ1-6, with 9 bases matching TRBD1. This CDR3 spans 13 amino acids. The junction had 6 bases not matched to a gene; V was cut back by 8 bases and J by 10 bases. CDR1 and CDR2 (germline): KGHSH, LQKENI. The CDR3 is CASRDRELSPLHF. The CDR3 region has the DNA TGTGCCAGCCGGGACAGGGAACTCTCACCCCTCCACTTT.

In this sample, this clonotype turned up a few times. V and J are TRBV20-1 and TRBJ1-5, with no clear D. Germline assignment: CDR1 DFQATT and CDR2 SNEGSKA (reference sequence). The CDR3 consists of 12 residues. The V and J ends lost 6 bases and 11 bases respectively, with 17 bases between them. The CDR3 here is CSASGSQETQHF. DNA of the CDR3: TGCAGTGCCAGCGGGAGTCAAGAGACCCAGCATTTT.

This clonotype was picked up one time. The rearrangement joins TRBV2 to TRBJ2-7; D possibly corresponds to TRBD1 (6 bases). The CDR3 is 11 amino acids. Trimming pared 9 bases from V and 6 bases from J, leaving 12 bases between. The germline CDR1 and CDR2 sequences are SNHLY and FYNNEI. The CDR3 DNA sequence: TGTGCCAGTCTGGACAGACCCGAGCAGTACTTC. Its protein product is CASLDRPEQYF.

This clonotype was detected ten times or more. The DNA of the CDR3 is TGTGCCAGCAGCGAGGGACGTCTGGACATTCAGTACTTC. Residues: CASSEGRLDIQYF. The V gene is TRBV6-5, the J gene TRBJ2-4; D may correspond to TRBD1 or TRBD2 (5 bases each). The germline V gene encodes CDR1 MNHEY and CDR2 SVGAGI. The CDR3 is 13 residues long. Between the trimmed V and J ends, which lost 6 bases and 8 bases, there was a span of 14 bases.

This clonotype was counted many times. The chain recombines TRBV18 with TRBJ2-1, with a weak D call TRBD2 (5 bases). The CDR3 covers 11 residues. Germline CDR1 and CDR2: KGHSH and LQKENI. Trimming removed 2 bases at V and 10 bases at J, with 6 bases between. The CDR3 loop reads CASSPTGEQFF. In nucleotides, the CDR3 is TGTGCCAGCTCACCAACGGGAGAGCAGTTCTTC.

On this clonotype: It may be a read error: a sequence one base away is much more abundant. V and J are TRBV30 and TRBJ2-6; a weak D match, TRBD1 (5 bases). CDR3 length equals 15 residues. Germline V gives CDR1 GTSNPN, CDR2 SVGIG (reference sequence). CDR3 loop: CAWSLGPSGANVRTF. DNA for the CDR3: TGTGCCTGGAGTCTAGGACCCTCTGGGGCCAACGTCCGGACTTTC.

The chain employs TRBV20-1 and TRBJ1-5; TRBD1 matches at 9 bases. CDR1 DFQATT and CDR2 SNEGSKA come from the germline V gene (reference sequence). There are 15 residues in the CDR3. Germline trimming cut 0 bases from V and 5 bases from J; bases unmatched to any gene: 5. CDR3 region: CSARESRDRDQPQHF. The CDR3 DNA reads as TGCAGTGCTAGAGAGAGCCGGGACAGGGATCAGCCCCAGCATTTT.

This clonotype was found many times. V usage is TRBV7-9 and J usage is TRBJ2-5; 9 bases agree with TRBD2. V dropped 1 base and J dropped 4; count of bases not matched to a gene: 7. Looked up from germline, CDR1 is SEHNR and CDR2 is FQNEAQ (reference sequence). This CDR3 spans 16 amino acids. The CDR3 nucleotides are TGTGCCAGCAGCTTAGTACTAGCGGGCTCAGGAGAGACCCAGTACTTC. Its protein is CASSLVLAGSGETQYF.

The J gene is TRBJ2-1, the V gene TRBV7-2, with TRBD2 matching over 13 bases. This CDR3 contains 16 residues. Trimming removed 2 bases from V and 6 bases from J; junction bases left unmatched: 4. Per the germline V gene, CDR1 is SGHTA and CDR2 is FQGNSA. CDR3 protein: CASSLTSGRGSNEQFF. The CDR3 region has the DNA TGTGCCAGCAGCTTAACTAGCGGGAGGGGGTCCAATGAGCAGTTCTTC.

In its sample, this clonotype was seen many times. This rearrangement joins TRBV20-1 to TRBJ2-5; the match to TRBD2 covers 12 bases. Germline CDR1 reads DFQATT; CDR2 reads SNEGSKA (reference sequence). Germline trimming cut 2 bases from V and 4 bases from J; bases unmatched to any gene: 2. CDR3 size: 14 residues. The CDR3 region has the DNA TGCAGTGCTAGACTAGCGGGGGGGCGAGAGACCCAGTACTTC. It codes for CSARLAGGRETQYF.

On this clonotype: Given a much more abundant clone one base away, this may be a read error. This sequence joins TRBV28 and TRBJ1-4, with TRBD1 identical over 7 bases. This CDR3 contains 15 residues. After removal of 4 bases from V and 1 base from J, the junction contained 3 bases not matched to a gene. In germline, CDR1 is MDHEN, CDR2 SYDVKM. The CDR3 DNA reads TGTGCCAGCAGTTCCAGGGGGGGAACTAATGAAAAACTGTTTTTT. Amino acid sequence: CASSSRGGTNEKLFF.

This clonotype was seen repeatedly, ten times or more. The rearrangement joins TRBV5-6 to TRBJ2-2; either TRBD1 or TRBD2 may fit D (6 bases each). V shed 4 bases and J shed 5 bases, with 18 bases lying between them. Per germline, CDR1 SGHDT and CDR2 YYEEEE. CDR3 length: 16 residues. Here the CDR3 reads CASSLLSGAGTGELFF. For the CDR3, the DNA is TGTGCCAGCAGCCTACTATCAGGGGCGGGGACCGGGGAGCTGTTTTTT.

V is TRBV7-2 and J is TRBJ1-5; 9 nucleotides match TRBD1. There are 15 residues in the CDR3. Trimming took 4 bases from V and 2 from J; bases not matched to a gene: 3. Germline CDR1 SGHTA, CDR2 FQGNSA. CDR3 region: CASSSRTGGNQPQHF. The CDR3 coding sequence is TGTGCCAGCAGCTCCCGGACAGGGGGCAATCAGCCCCAGCATTTT.

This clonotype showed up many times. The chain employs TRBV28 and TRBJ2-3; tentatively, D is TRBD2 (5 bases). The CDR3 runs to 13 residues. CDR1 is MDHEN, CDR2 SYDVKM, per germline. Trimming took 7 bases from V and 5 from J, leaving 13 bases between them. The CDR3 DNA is TGTGCCAGCACGGCCGGGGTAGGAGATACGCAGTATTTT. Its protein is CASTAGVGDTQYF. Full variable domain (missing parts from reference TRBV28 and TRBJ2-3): DVKVTQSSRYLVKRTGEKVFLECVQDMDHENMFWYRQDPGLGLRLIYFSYDVKMKEKGDIPEGYSVSREKKERFSLILESASTNQTSMYLCASTAGVGDTQYFGPGTRLTVL.

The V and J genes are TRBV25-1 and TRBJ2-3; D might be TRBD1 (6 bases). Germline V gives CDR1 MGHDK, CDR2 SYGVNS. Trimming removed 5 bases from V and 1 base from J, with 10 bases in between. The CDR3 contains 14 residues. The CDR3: CASSHSGGTDTQYF. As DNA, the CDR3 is TGTGCCAGCAGTCATTCAGGGGGCACAGATACGCAGTATTTT.

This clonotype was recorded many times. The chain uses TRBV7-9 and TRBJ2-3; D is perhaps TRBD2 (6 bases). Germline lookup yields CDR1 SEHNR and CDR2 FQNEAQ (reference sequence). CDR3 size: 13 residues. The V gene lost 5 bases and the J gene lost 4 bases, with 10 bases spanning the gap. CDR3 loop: CASSLGTADTQYF. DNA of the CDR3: TGTGCCAGCAGCCTGGGGACTGCAGATACGCAGTATTTT.

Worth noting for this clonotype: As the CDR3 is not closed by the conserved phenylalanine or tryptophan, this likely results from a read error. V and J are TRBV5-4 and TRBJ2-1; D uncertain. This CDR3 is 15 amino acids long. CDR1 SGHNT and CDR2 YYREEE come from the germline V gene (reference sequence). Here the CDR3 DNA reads TGCGCCAGCAGCTTGGGCTCGGTGGGTTACAATGAGCAGTTCCTC. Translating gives CASSLGSVGYNEQFL.

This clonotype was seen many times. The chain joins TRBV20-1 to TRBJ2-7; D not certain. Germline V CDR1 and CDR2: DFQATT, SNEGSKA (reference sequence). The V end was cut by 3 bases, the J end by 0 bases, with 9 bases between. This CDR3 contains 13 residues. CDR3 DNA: TGCAGTGCTAGTTTCCAGAGCTCCTACGAGCAGTACTTC. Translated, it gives CSASFQSSYEQYF.

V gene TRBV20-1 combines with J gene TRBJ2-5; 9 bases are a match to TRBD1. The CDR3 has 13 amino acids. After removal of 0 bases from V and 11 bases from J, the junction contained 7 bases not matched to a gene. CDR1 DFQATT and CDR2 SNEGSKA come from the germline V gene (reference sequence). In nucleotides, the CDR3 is TGCAGTGCTAGAGATCCCGGACAGGGGAATCAGTACTTC. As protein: CSARDPGQGNQYF.

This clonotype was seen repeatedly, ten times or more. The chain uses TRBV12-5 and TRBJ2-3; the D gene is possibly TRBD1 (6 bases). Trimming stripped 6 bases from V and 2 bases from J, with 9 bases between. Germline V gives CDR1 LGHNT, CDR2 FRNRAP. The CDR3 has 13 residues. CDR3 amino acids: CASGTGPTDTQYF. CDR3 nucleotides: TGTGCTAGTGGGACAGGCCCCACAGATACGCAGTATTTT.